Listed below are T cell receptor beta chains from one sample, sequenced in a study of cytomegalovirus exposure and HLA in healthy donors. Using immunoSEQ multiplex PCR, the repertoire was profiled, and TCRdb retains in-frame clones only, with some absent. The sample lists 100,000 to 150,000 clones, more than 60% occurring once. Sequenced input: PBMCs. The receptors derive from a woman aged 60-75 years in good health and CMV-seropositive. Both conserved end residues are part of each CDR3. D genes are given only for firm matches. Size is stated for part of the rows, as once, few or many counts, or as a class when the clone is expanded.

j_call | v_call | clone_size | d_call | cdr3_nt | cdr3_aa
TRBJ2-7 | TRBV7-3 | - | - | TGTGCCAGCAGCCCTTCTGGGGGGACAGCCTACGAGCAGTACTTC | CASSPSGGTAYEQYF
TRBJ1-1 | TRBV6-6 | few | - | TGTGCCAGCGAAGGGGCTGAAGCTTTCTTT | CASEGAEAFF
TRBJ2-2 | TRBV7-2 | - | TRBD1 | TGTGCCAGCAGCTCCGGACAGGGGGCCACCGGGGAGCTGTTTTTT | CASSSGQGATGELFF
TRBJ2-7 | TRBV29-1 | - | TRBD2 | TGCAGCGTTGTTCTAGCGGCCCGCTACGAGCAGTACTTC | CSVVLAARYEQYF
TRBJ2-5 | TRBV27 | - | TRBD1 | TGTGCCAGCAGTTCGGGACAGGGGTGGGAGACCCAGTACTTC | CASSSGQGWETQYF
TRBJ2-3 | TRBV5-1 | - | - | TGCGCCAGCAGCTATTCCGGCGGGGTGAGCACAGATACGCAGTATTTT | CASSYSGGVSTDTQYF
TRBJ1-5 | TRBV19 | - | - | TGTGCCAGTAAGCTTCGTGGGGGGAGCAATCAGCCCCAGCATTTT | CASKLRGGSNQPQHF
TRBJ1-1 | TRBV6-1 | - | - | TGTGCCAGCTCCATCCAGGGCCTGAACACTGAAGCTTTCTTT | CASSIQGLNTEAFF
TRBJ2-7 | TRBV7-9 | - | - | TGTGCCAGCAGCTTAATTATGGTTACAGGGCAAACCTACGAGCAGTACTTC | CASSLIMVTGQTYEQYF
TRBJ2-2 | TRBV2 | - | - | TGTGCCAGCCGATACGTGGAGGCAAGCGGGGAGCTGTTTTTT | CASRYVEASGELFF
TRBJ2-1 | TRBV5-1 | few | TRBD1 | TGCGCCAGCAGCTTGGATACAGGGGGTGGGTACAATGAGCAGTTCTTC | CASSLDTGGGYNEQFF
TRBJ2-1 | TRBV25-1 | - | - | TGTGCCAGCAGTGAATTAAATGAGCAGTTCTTC | CASSELNEQFF
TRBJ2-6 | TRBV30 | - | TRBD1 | TGTGCCTGGAGTCCCGGGACAGGCCTCTCTGGGGCCAACGTCCTGACTTTC | CAWSPGTGLSGANVLTF
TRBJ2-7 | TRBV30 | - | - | TGTGCCTGGAGTCCCGACGGGGTTGGGCAGTACTTC | CAWSPDGVGQYF
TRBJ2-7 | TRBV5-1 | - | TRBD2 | TGCGCCAGCAGCTCTAGGACTAGCGGCTCCTACGAGCAGTACTTC | CASSSRTSGSYEQYF
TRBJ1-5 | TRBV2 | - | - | TGTGCCAGCAGTGGGGCCACTGAAATCCGCAATCAGCCCCAGCATTTT | CASSGATEIRNQPQHF
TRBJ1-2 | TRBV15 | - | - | TGTGCCACCAGCAGAGATCGAGGGACACTCACTAACTATGGCTACACCTTC | CATSRDRGTLTNYGYTF
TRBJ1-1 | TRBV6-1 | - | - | TGTGCCAGCAGAGAGACGGACCGCCGGGGCACTGAAGCTTTCTTT | CASRETDRRGTEAFF
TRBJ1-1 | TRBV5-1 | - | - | TGCGCCAGCAGCTTGGACAGCCTTCCGTACCTTGAAGCTTTCTTT | CASSLDSLPYLEAFF
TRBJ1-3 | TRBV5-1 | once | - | TGCGCCAGCAGCTCGGGAGGACATACTGGAAACACCATATATTTT | CASSSGGHTGNTIYF
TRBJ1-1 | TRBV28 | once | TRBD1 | TGTGCCAGCAGTCCCGCCTCCAGGGGGAACACTGAAGCCTTCTTT | CASSPASRGNTEAFF